This is a list of T cell receptor beta chains from one sample in a study of cytomegalovirus exposure and HLA in healthy donors. Measured with immunoSEQ multiplex PCR; TCRdb has only the in-frame clones, and not every one. Found here are about 180,000 clones, 79% of them singletons; the top ten hold 0.69%. The sample consisted of PBMCs. The receptor set was obtained from a woman between 40 and 55 years old in good health and CMV-seronegative. The CDR3 runs from the conserved cysteine through the conserved F or W. Each record gives: V gene, J gene, CDR3 protein.

>TRBV6-6|TRBJ1-2
CASSYGGDRGHYGYTF
>TRBV7-2|TRBJ1-2
CASTQGTSHGYTF
>TRBV27|TRBJ1-6
CASSFSGGILDSPLHF
>TRBV13|TRBJ2-2
CASSSSYRDTNTGELFF
>TRBV14|TRBJ2-5
CASSQRLEKETQYF
>TRBV28|TRBJ2-2
CASKRELNTGELFF
>TRBV7-2|TRBJ1-2
CASSPSGGGFGYTF
>TRBV6-1|TRBJ1-4
CASSESQGQNEKLFF
>TRBV5-5|TRBJ2-1
CASSFGLGSYNEQFF
>TRBV27|TRBJ2-7
CASRVGQGGVYEQYF
>TRBV19|TRBJ2-1
CASSNTGRGNEQFF
>TRBV30|TRBJ2-5
CAWSVSTPGETQYF
>TRBV28|TRBJ1-4
CASSLVVTNEKLFF
>TRBV18|TRBJ2-5
CASSPSNRDRGQETQYF
>TRBV6-4|TRBJ1-1
CASSSRRGLVAFF
>TRBV15|TRBJ1-4
CATSPGTGEKLFF
>TRBV5-1|TRBJ2-7
CASSRTSGNYEQYF
>TRBV7-9|TRBJ2-1
CASGVAGGPGGQFF
>TRBV7-2|TRBJ2-5
CASSLVGTSGQETQYF
>TRBV6-1|TRBJ1-3
CASSVGTAGNTIYF
>TRBV5-1|TRBJ2-1
CASSLHQREGRQNEQFF
>TRBV7-2|TRBJ2-7
CASTPFPDSGRTYEQYF
>TRBV28|TRBJ1-2
CASSAPQGNYGYTF
>TRBV29-1|TRBJ2-1
CSVSLMGTSGGQQFF
>TRBV15|TRBJ1-3
CATSRVTGGSGNTIYF
>TRBV27|TRBJ2-1
CASSSQGKHYNEQFF
>TRBV7-2|TRBJ2-7
CASSLAPLSYEQYF
>TRBV2|TRBJ1-4
CASSEARATNEKLFF
>TRBV11-3|TRBJ2-7
CASSSLRGQGEQYF
>TRBV7-6|TRBJ1-2
CASSPQGANYGYTF
>TRBV7-7|TRBJ2-3
CASSVRAGADTQYF
>TRBV5-1|TRBJ2-5
CASQLAGQETQYF
>TRBV9|TRBJ2-3
CASSVGLAGVDTQYF
>TRBV6-6|TRBJ2-7
CASSYAPGQNSYEQYF
>TRBV28|TRBJ1-1
CASSLLARNTEAFF
>TRBV30|TRBJ2-1
CAWSLDGDNGDNEPFF
>TRBV9|TRBJ1-1
CASSVATGPEAFF
>TRBV21-1|TRBJ2-7
CASSTSRNYEQYF
>TRBV28|TRBJ2-1
CASRDRFNEQFF
>TRBV28|TRBJ1-1
CASSLLGQNTEAFF
>TRBV6-5|TRBJ2-6
CASSYSTGAGANVLTF
>TRBV5-1|TRBJ1-1
CASSPDPRSTEAFF
>TRBV28|TRBJ2-1
CASAPGQRTYNEQFF
>TRBV7-8|TRBJ2-1
CASSWKLAGPMEQFF
>TRBV5-8|TRBJ2-7
CASSVWTERDEQYF
>TRBV6-6|TRBJ1-5
CASGRGNNQPQHF
>TRBV7-7|TRBJ2-5
CASSRDRGTETQYF
>TRBV10-2|.
CASGQGREQYF
>TRBV28|TRBJ2-3
CASSLNDRTQYF
>TRBV2|TRBJ1-4
CASWGGGEKLFF
>TRBV7-6|TRBJ1-3
CASSLTQSGNTIYF
>TRBV10-3|TRBJ2-2
CAISGIRSGRGNTGELFF
>TRBV7-9|TRBJ2-1
CASSLPGQVVYNEQFF
>TRBV19|TRBJ1-1
CASSQGTEAFF
>TRBV7-2|TRBJ2-1
CASSLGVLAGEQFF